One and the same sample provided the 15 T cell receptor beta chains below, sequenced in a study of T cells in Graves' hyperthyroidism and ophthalmopathy. Researchers took RNA transcripts and amplified the TCR beta CDR3 regions from them. First-round RT-PCR of the TCR CDR3 relied on the HTBI primer set. MiXCR, applied by TCRdb to the multiplex PCR reads, yields one record per CDR3 protein. Of 300,000 or so distinct CDR3 sequences in the sample, around a sixth are singletons; the top ten hold under 55%. The sequenced material came from blood. The receptors stem from a woman aged 50 to 60 with Graves' hyperthyroidism.

This clonotype was seen a handful of times. The chain is built from TRBV29-1 and TRBJ2-5, with 9 nucleotides matching TRBD1. J gave up 4 bases and V 7 bases, and 10 bases lay outside the gene matches. This CDR3 is 14 amino acids long. CDR1 and CDR2 from the germline V gene are SQVTM and ANQGSEA. Here the CDR3 DNA reads TGCAGCGGACCGGGACAGGGCTTGAGAGAGACCCAGTACTTC. Protein product: CSGPGQGLRETQYF.

The V and J genes are TRBV7-8 and TRBJ1-3; 8 bases fit TRBD1. The trim removed 3 bases at V and 1 base at J, leaving 8 bases unmatched. This CDR3 is built from 17 residues. Germline V gene data show CDR1 as SGHVS and CDR2 as FQNEAQ. The CDR3 loop reads CASSFQGARSSGNTIYF. The CDR3 coding sequence is TGTGCCAGCAGCTTCCAGGGGGCGCGGAGTTCTGGAAACACCATATATTTT.

V gene TRBV4-1 combines with J gene TRBJ1-4; D not resolved. The germline V and J ends were trimmed by 6 bases and 0 bases, with 8 bases remaining between them. Germline CDR1 reads MGHRA; CDR2 reads YSYEKL. The CDR3 spans 14 residues. DNA of the CDR3: TGCGCCAGCAGTCACGAGGCAACTAATGAAAAACTGTTTTTT. Translation: CASSHEATNEKLFF.

This chain links TRBV2 with TRBJ2-6; a weak D match, TRBD1 (8 bases). Trimming pared 7 bases from V and 0 bases from J, leaving 16 bases between. Germline CDR1 SNHLY, CDR2 FYNNEI. CDR3 size: 17 residues. The CDR3 bases are TGTGCCAGCAACACAGGGGGGGATATCTCTGGGGCCAACGTCCTGACTTTC. It is translated as CASNTGGDISGANVLTF.

The chain links TRBV6-1 to TRBJ2-1; D remains unclear. Germline CDR1 is MNHNS and CDR2 is SASEGT. The V end was cut by 3 bases, the J end by 5 bases, with 5 bases between. The length of the CDR3 is 12 residues. CDR3 nucleotide sequence: TGTGCCAGCAGTGAGAGCGACAATGAGCAGTTCTTC. It encodes CASSESDNEQFF.

A remark on this clonotype: This sequence may be a read error, since a much larger clone differs from it by one base. V gene TRBV30 combines with J gene TRBJ1-4, with D unclear. Germline V gives CDR1 GTSNPN, CDR2 SVGIG (reference sequence). Trimming cost V 2 bases and J 8 bases, with 15 bases left between them. The CDR3 sequence is 14 residues long. The CDR3 loop reads CAWSFQERHEKLFF. The DNA for the CDR3 is TGTGCCTGGAGTTTTCAGGAACGACACGAAAAACTGTTTTTT.

This clonotype was seen repeatedly, ten times or more. This sequence joins TRBV12-3 or TRBV12-4 and TRBJ2-7; 10 bases are a match to TRBD1. Trimming took 5 bases from V and 6 from J; bases not matched to a gene: 7. CDR3 length equals 14 residues. This chain's CDR3 is CASSPGQGIPEQYF. CDR3 DNA: TGTGCCAGCAGTCCGGGACAGGGGATTCCCGAGCAGTACTTC.

This chain uses TRBV9 with TRBJ1-1; D uncertain. V lost 3 bases to trimming and J lost 1 base, with 13 bases between them. Germline CDR1 SGDLS, CDR2 YYNGEE. This CDR3 contains 15 residues. CDR3 DNA: TGTGCCAGCAGCGCCCTTCGGGCGGGGAACACTGAAGCTTTCTTT. As protein: CASSALRAGNTEAFF.

In its sample, this clonotype was seen a few times. This rearrangement joins TRBV10-3 to TRBJ1-5; D uncertain. Germline-derived CDR1 and CDR2 are ENHRY and SYGVKD. The CDR3 contains 14 residues. Between the trimmed V and J ends, which lost 0 bases and 2 bases, there was a span of 5 bases. The CDR3 is CAISESGGNQPQHF. CDR3 sequence (DNA): TGTGCCATCAGTGAGTCTGGGGGCAATCAGCCCCAGCATTTT.

This clonotype was seen many times. The chain combines TRBV5-1 with TRBJ1-5, with 7 bases matching TRBD1. This CDR3 comprises 14 residues. CDR1 is SGHRS and CDR2 is YFSETQ in the germline V gene. V shed 4 bases, J shed 7 bases, and the junction held 8 bases outside the gene matches. CDR3 coding DNA: TGCGCCAGCAGCGAAGGACAGGCTGGGCAGCCCCAGCATTTT. Translation gives CASSEGQAGQPQHF.

To note about this clonotype: It may be a read error: a sequence one base away is much more abundant. This chain uses TRBV11-3 with TRBJ2-7, with TRBD2 matching over 7 bases. The closer fit of TRBJ2-1 to the DNA end suggests the J call may be wrong. The CDR3 has 16 amino acids. Per the germline V gene, CDR1 is SGHNT and CDR2 is YENEEA. The CDR3 spells CASSLGPPGGAYEQFF. For the CDR3, the DNA is TGTGCCAGCAGCTTAGGACCACCGGGAGGCGCCTACGAGCAGTTCTTC.

In this sample, this clonotype turned up many times. The chain employs TRBV7-3 and TRBJ1-1; D might be TRBD1 (5 bases). Germline V gene lookup returns CDR1 SGHTA and CDR2 FQGTGA. Trimming removed 2 bases from V and 7 bases from J, with 11 bases in between. This CDR3 contains 13 residues. The CDR3 sequence: CASSLGAANEAFF. The DNA for the CDR3 is TGTGCCAGCAGCTTAGGGGCAGCGAATGAAGCTTTCTTT.

This clonotype was seen a handful of times. A junction boundary mismatches the germline segment, possibly from a read error. The J gene is TRBJ1-1, the V gene TRBV5-1; tentatively, D is TRBD1 (6 bases). The germline gives CDR1 SGHRS, CDR2 YFSETQ. This CDR3 contains 15 residues. Here the CDR3 DNA reads TGCGCCAGCACCTTGGGGAGGGGGGTCTCCACTGAAGCTTTCTTT. The encoded protein is CASTLGRGVSTEAFF.

This clonotype was seen ten or more times. The chain carries TRBV20-1 and TRBJ2-5; D assignment may be TRBD1 or TRBD2 (5 bases each). The V end lost 6 bases, the J end lost 5 bases, and 16 bases lay between the germline ends. Germline CDR1 is DFQATT and CDR2 is SNEGSKA (reference sequence). The CDR3 length is 13 residues. CDR3 residues: CSALPGPGETQYF. The CDR3 DNA reads as TGCAGTGCGCTACCGGGACCAGGGGAGACCCAGTACTTC.

This clonotype was observed a handful of times. This chain uses TRBV28 with TRBJ1-5; D gene ambiguous. Germline V lookup: CDR1 MDHEN, CDR2 SYDVKM. V lost 8 bases and J lost 9, with 5 bases in between. This CDR3 has 9 amino acids. DNA for the CDR3: TGTGCCAGCCCCCCGCCCCAGCATTTT. This sequence encodes CASPPPQHF.